These 19 T cell receptor beta chains came from one sample sequenced in a study of shared clonotypes between healthy human individuals. Profiled with immunoSEQ multiplex PCR; TCRdb holds only in-frame clones, not every one. The sample has about 600,000 clones, around 78% seen once. Sequenced input: PBMCs. The receptors were sampled from a woman aged 40-49 years in good health. Some clones in this sample may be carry-over from other donors' samples.

This clone was seen at least ten times. The V gene is TRBV6-6, the J gene TRBJ1-1; D is unclear. This CDR3 comprises 14 residues. CDR1 and CDR2 (germline): MNHNY, SVGAGI (reference sequence). Trimming left V 2 bases short and J 4 bases short, with 11 bases between. The CDR3 here is CASSYVPGFTEAFF. The CDR3 region has the DNA TGTGCCAGCAGTTACGTTCCGGGGTTCACTGAAGCTTTCTTT.

V and J are TRBV29-1 and TRBJ2-1; TRBD2 matches 7 bases. The CDR3 has 14 amino acids. Germline assignment: CDR1 SQVTM and CDR2 ANQGSEA. Trimming removed 7 bases from V and 8 bases from J; junction bases left unmatched: 14. CDR3: CSGSTSPSSDEQFF. The CDR3 region has the DNA TGCAGCGGGTCGACTAGCCCTTCATCCGATGAGCAGTTCTTC.

V gene TRBV7-2 combines with J gene TRBJ1-2; D is perhaps TRBD1 (6 bases). The CDR3 has 14 amino acids. Germline V gives CDR1 SGHTA, CDR2 FQGNSA. Trimming removed 3 bases at V and 9 bases at J, with 17 bases between. The CDR3 coding sequence is TGTGCCAGCAGCTTGTACCGGGACACCTTTCGCTACACCTTC. This codes for CASSLYRDTFRYTF.

The V gene is TRBV29-1, the J gene TRBJ2-5; 10 nucleotides line up with TRBD1. Matching the DNA end better, TRBJ2-7 makes the J call doubtful. CDR1 is SQVTM and CDR2 is ANQGSEA in the germline V gene. The length of the CDR3 is 13 residues. This chain's CDR3 is CSVAGTGVGEQYF. For the CDR3, the DNA is TGCAGCGTTGCCGGGACAGGGGTTGGCGAGCAGTACTTC.

The rearrangement links TRBV28 to TRBJ1-5; no firm D call. Germline CDR1 and CDR2: MDHEN and SYDVKM. V gave up 2 bases and J gave up 3 bases, with 5 bases separating them. There are 13 residues in the CDR3. CDR3 region: CASSLDANQPQHF. The CDR3 bases are TGTGCCAGCAGTTTAGACGCCAATCAGCCCCAGCATTTT.

This chain joins TRBV7-8 and TRBJ2-1, with a possible D match to TRBD1 (7 bases). Germline CDR1 SGHVS, CDR2 FQNEAQ. The CDR3 is 13 residues long. Trimming took 1 base from V and 8 from J, leaving 9 bases between them. The CDR3 protein is CASSLGRGDEQFF. The CDR3 DNA sequence: TGTGCCAGCAGCTTAGGCAGGGGGGATGAGCAGTTCTTC. The whole variable domain, remainder taken from reference TRBV7-8 and TRBJ2-1, is GAGVSQSPRYKVAKRGQDVALRCDPISGHVSLFWYQQALGQGPEFLTYFQNEAQLDKSGLPSDRFFAERPEGSVSTLKIQRTQQEDSAVYLCASSLGRGDEQFFGPGTRLTVL.

The rearrangement uses TRBV4-3 and TRBJ1-1; a possible D gene is TRBD1 (5 bases). Germline V lookup: CDR1 LGHNA, CDR2 YSLEER. V was shortened by 0 bases and J by 1 base, with 6 bases between the two germline ends. The CDR3 totals 14 residues. CDR3 amino acids: CASSQDGTNTEAFF. The CDR3 DNA is TGCGCCAGCAGCCAAGATGGGACGAACACTGAAGCTTTCTTT.

This clone occurred once. The V call is TRBV6-5, the J call TRBJ2-1; the match to TRBD2 covers 8 bases. Germline CDR1 MNHEY, CDR2 SVGAGI. Unmatched junction bases numbered 5, after V lost 4 bases and J lost 0 bases. The CDR3 has 16 residues. CDR3 coding DNA: TGTGCCAGCAGTTCGCTCAGCGGGAGCTCCTACAATGAGCAGTTCTTC. This encodes CASSSLSGSSYNEQFF.

The V and J genes are TRBV30 and TRBJ1-5; 12 bases agree with TRBD1. The CDR3 is 15 residues long. Germline CDR1 and CDR2: GTSNPN and SVGIG (reference sequence). The J segment lost 6 bases and the V segment lost 3 bases, leaving 6 bases of the junction unmatched. Here the CDR3 DNA reads TGTGCCTGGAGCCCCCGGGACAGGGGGCTTCAGCCCCAGCATTTT. Translated: CAWSPRDRGLQPQHF.

This CDR3 is CASSLGLAGVEQFF. CDR3 sequence (DNA): TGTGCCAGCAGCTTAGGGCTAGCGGGAGTTGAGCAGTTCTTC. The V gene is TRBV7-3, the J gene TRBJ2-1; 10 bases match TRBD2. The CDR3 runs to 14 residues. The germline gives CDR1 SGHTA, CDR2 FQGTGA. The trim removed 2 bases at V and 9 bases at J, leaving 4 bases unmatched.

The chain couples TRBV5-6 to TRBJ2-3; TRBD2 matches at 9 bases. The CDR3 is made up of 17 amino acids. Per germline, CDR1 SGHDT and CDR2 YYEEEE. V gave up 1 base and J gave up 0 bases; unmatched junction bases: 6. The CDR3 DNA sequence: TGTGCCAGCAGCTTGAAAGCTAGCGGGATGAGCACAGATACGCAGTATTTT. It is translated as CASSLKASGMSTDTQYF.

Notes on this clone: The sample has other DNA sequences that encode this CDR3 too. The V call is TRBV15, the J call TRBJ2-7; no clear D. Germline CDR1 is LNHNV and CDR2 is YYDKDF (reference sequence). The germline V and J ends were trimmed by 0 bases and 4 bases, with 7 bases remaining between them. The CDR3 is made up of 13 amino acids. For the CDR3, the DNA is TGTGCCACCAGCAGAGATTGGGGATACGAGCAGTACTTC. As protein: CATSRDWGYEQYF.

The chain recombines TRBV18 with TRBJ1-1; D not resolved. There are 14 residues in the CDR3. The germline V gene encodes CDR1 KGHSH and CDR2 LQKENI. V was pared by 0 bases and J by 1 base, with 6 bases between. In nucleotides, the CDR3 is TGTGCCAGCTCACCACCGAAGGGGAACACTGAAGCTTTCTTT. This codes for CASSPPKGNTEAFF.

This chain uses TRBV5-1 with TRBJ2-7; maybe TRBD1 (6 bases). Germline V CDR1 and CDR2: SGHRS, YFSETQ. Trimming took 6 bases from V and 2 from J, leaving 12 bases between them. The CDR3 is made up of 13 amino acids. CDR3 sequence (DNA): TGCGCCAGCACCTCGGGACACACCTACGAGCAGTACTTC. Translated, it gives CASTSGHTYEQYF.

J is TRBJ2-1 and V is TRBV7-7; no definite D call. The V end lost 5 bases, the J end lost 7 bases, and 12 bases lay between the germline ends. Looked up from germline, CDR1 is SSHAT and CDR2 is FNYEAQ (reference sequence). The length of the CDR3 is 13 residues. The CDR3 DNA follows: TGTGCCAGCAGCAGTAGTTGGGGAAATGAGCAGTTCTTC. It encodes CASSSSWGNEQFF.

Worth noting for this clone: Other DNA variants within this sample encode the same CDR3. V is TRBV6-1 and J is TRBJ1-5; D is undetermined. V was trimmed by 3 bases and J by 1 base, leaving 4 bases between them. There are 13 residues in the CDR3. From germline, CDR1 is MNHNS and CDR2 SASEGT. CDR3 bases: TGTGCCAGCAGTGACAGGAGCAATCAGCCCCAGCATTTT. This gives the protein CASSDRSNQPQHF.

J is TRBJ2-7 and V is TRBV7-9, with a weak D call TRBD2 (5 bases). The CDR3 totals 16 residues. Trimming stripped 0 bases from V and 3 bases from J, with 15 bases between. Germline CDR1 is SEHNR and CDR2 is FQNEAQ (reference sequence). The CDR3, as DNA: TGTGCCAGCAGCTTAGCCGACACCGCGGGCAACTACGAGCAGTACTTC. It specifies CASSLADTAGNYEQYF.

The CDR3 reads CASVVTLGTGELFF. CDR3 DNA sequence: TGTGCCAGCGTAGTCACACTGGGAACCGGGGAGCTGTTTTTT. The chain carries TRBV6-1 and TRBJ2-2; D remains ambiguous. The CDR3 spans 14 residues. V lost 8 bases and J 5 bases, leaving 15 bases between the germline ends. Per the germline V gene, CDR1 is MNHNS and CDR2 is SASEGT.

As concerns this clone: The sample holds other DNA sequences that translate to the same CDR3. The rearrangement links TRBV18 to TRBJ1-3; D ambiguous. CDR1 is KGHSH and CDR2 is LQKENI in the germline V gene. The CDR3 loop spans 14 amino acids. V was shortened by 3 bases and J by 4 bases, with 10 bases between the two germline ends. The CDR3 is CASSPSGGGNTIYF. The CDR3 DNA reads TGTGCCAGCTCACCCAGCGGTGGGGGAAACACCATATATTTT. Full variable domain (remainder filled in from reference TRBV18 and TRBJ1-3): NAGVMQNPRHLVRRRGQEARLRCSPMKGHSHVYWYRQLPEEGLKFMVYLQKENIIDESGMPKERFSAEFPKEGPSILRIQQVVRGDSAAYFCASSPSGGGNTIYFGEGSWLTVV.